Sequencing of this T cell receptor (beta chain) was carried out in a study of blood T cell repertoires in COVID-19. Study overall: Samples taken during acute and convalescent COVID-19 were collected in the United States, Italy and Spain. PBMCs, B-cell-depleted T cells, or T cells provided the cDNA or gDNA that made up the material.

Original methodology: Cell counts per sample came from amplifying reference gene primers. Profiling relied on immunoSEQ multiplex PCR, and the TCRdb table lists in-frame clones only, not all of them. V and J calls plus clone size are reproduced from that table; the DNA served to infer D and trimming. The table shows more than 200,000 clones, with around nine tenths occurring only once. Trimming shortened V by 0 bases and J by 4 bases, and 16 bases separated the two germline ends. Germline CDR1 SGHDT, CDR2 YYEEEE. The CDR3 extends over 16 amino acids. The receptor was derived from a woman in her thirties or forties who had recovered from COVID-19. The sequenced sample consisted of peripheral blood. The chain has TRBV5-6 and TRBJ2-5; possibly TRBD2 for D (7 bases). The CDR3 nucleotides read TGTGCCAGCAGCTTGGCCCGGACGGGGGGCGGAGAGACCCAGTACTTC. Amino acids: CASSLARTGGGETQYF.